The following is a T cell receptor beta chain sequence with its context. Its antigen is unknown. Base qualities were left out, and no much larger clone turns up one base away. Library preparation employed the immunoSEQ multiplex PCR assay. TCRdb mirrors the immuneACCESS table, restricted to in-frame sequences. Some clones are absent from its copies; in checked studies, under half trace to an unresolved V gene, and the reason for the others is unknown. This sample lists more than 300,000 clones; roughly 94% were detected once. In total, the top ten clones hold around 0.018% of the sample. These data are taken from a study of shared T cell receptors in the human thymus (dated by TCRdb to 2020 to 2022). Regarding the research as a whole: The study examined how self-reactive, shared T-cell receptor alpha chains are generated in the human thymus.

Sequencing was performed on thymocytes. The source is a human donor.

The CDR3 protein: CASSESTGRPNNEQFF. The DNA is as follows: TGCGCCAGCAGTGAGTCGACAGGGCGGCCCAACAATGAGCAGTTCTTC. This chain joins TRBV10-1 to TRBJ2-1; 7 bases in the middle match TRBD1. The germline V gene (reference sequence) gives CDR1 as WNHNN and CDR2 as SYGVQD. From its cysteine to its phenylalanine, the CDR3 spans 16 amino acids. Only the CDR3 region is kept as DNA, spanning 48 bases read in frame from base 1. Trimming leaves V shorter by 0 bases and J shorter by 5 bases, with the junction holding 7 bases beyond the gene matches.